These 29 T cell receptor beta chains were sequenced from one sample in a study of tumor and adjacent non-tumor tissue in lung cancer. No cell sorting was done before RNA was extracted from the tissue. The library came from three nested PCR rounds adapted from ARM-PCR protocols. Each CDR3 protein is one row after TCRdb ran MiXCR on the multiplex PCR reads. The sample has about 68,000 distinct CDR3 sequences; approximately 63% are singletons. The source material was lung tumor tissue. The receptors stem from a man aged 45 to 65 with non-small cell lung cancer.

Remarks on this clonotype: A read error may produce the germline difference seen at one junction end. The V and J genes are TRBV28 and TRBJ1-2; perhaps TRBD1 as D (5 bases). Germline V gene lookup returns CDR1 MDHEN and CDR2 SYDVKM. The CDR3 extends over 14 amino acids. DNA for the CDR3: TGTGCCAACAGTCTCCTGGGGCCCGACTATGTCTACACCTTC. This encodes CANSLLGPDYVYTF.

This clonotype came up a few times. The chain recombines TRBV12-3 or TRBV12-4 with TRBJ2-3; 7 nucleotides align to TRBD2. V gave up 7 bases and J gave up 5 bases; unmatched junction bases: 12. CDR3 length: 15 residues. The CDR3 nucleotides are TGTGCCAGCACCCAGGTCGGGGCGGGAGTAGATACGCAGTATTTT. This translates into CASTQVGAGVDTQYF.

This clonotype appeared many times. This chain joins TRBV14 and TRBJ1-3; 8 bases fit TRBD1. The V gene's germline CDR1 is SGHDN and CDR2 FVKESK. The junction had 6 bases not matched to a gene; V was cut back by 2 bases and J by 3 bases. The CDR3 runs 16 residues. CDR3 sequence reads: CASSQQSGTGGNTIYF. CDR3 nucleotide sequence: TGTGCCAGCAGCCAACAATCCGGGACAGGTGGAAACACCATATATTTT.

The CDR3 DNA sequence: TGCAGTGCTTCAGGAGTCAACACAGATACGCAGTATTTT. This encodes CSASGVNTDTQYF. This chain joins TRBV20-1 and TRBJ2-3; no reliable D call. This CDR3 is 13 amino acids long. V dropped 5 bases and J dropped 2 bases, with 11 bases sitting between them. Looked up from germline, CDR1 is DFQATT and CDR2 is SNEGSKA (reference sequence).

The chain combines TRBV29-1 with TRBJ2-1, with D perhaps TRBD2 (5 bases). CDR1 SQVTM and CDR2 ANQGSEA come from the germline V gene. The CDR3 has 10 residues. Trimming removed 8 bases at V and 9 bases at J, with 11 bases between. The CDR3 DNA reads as TGCAGCTCGGGGAACATTGAGCAGTTCTTC. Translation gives CSSGNIEQFF.

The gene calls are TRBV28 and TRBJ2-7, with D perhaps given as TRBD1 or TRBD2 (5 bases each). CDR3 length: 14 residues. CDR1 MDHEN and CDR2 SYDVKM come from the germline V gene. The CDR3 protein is CTSSLRTLEGNQYF. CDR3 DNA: TGTACAAGCAGTCTACGGACCCTTGAGGGGAATCAGTACTTC.

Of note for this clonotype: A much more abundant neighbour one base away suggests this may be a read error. The CDR3 reads CASRLQDGKETQYF. The CDR3 DNA reads as TGTGCCAGCAGGCTACAGGATGGGAAAGAGACCCAGTACTTC. The gene calls are TRBV7-9 and TRBJ2-5; a weak D match, TRBD1 (5 bases). The CDR3 consists of 14 residues. CDR1 and CDR2 (germline): SEHNR, FQNEAQ (reference sequence). V lost 6 bases to trimming and J lost 3 bases, with 14 bases between them.

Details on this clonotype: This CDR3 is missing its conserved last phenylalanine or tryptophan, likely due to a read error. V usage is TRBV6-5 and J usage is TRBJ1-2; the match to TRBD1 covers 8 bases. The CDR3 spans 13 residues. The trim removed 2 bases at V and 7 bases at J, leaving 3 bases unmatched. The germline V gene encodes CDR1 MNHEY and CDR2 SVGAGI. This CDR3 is CASSYQGAVGYTS. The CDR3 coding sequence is TGTGCCAGCAGTTACCAGGGGGCTGTTGGCTACACCTCC.

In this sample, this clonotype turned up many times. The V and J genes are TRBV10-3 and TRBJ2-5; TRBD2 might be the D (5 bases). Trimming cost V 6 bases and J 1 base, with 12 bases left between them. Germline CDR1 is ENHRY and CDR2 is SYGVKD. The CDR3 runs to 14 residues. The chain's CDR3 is CAISGRGFQETQYF. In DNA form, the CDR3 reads TGTGCCATCAGCGGACGGGGTTTCCAAGAGACCCAGTACTTC.

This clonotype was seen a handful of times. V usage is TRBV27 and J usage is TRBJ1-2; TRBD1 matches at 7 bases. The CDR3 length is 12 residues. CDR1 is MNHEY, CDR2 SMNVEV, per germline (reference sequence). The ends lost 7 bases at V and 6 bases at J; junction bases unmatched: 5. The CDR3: CASKGDSDGYTF. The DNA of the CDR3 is TGTGCCAGCAAGGGGGACAGCGATGGCTACACCTTC.

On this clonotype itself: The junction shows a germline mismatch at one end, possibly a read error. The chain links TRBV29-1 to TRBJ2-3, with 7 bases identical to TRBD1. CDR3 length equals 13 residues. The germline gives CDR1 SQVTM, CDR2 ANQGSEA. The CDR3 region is CSLSRTGGDMQYF. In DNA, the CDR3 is TGCAGTCTGTCAAGGACAGGAGGAGATATGCAGTATTTT.

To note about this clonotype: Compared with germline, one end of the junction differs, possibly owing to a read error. The CDR3: CSVRPPAGRSHEQYF. The CDR3 coding sequence is TGCAGTGTTAGACCTCCCGCGGGCAGGAGCCACGAGCAATACTTC. The chain links TRBV20-1 to TRBJ2-7; D possibly corresponds to TRBD2 (5 bases). CDR3 length equals 15 residues. Per germline, CDR1 DFQATT and CDR2 SNEGSKA (reference sequence).

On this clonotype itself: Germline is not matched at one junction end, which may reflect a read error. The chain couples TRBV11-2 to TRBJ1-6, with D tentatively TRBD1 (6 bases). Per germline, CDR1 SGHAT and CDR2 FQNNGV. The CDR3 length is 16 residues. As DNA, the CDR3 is TGTGCCAGCAGTTTCTCGGGACACAACTATAATTCACCCCCCAACTTT. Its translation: CASSFSGHNYNSPPNF.

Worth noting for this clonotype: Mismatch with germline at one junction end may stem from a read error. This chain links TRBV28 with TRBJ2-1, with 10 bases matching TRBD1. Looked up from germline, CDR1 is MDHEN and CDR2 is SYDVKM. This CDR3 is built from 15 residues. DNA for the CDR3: TGTGCCTGCAGTTCCGGGACAGGGGCAGGTAATGAGCAGTTCTTC. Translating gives CACSSGTGAGNEQFF.

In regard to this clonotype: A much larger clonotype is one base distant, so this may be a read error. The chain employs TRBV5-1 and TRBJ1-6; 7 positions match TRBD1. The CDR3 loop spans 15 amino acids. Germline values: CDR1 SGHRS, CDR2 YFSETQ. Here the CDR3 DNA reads TGCGCCAGCAGCTTGGCCGGGACAGATAATTCACCCTTCCACTTT. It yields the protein CASSLAGTDNSPFHF.

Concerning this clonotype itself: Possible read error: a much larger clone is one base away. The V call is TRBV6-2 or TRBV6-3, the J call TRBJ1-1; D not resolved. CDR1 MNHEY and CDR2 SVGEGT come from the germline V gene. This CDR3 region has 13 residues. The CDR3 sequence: CSSTLERTSEAFF. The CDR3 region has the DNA TGTTCCAGCACTCTCGAGAGGACGTCTGAAGCTTTCTTT.

The CDR3 nucleotides read TGCGCCAGCACCTCAACGGGCGGGAATTACTATGAGCAGTTCTTC. Encoded protein: CASTSTGGNYYEQFF. The chain combines TRBV5-1 with TRBJ2-1, with D possibly matching TRBD2 (6 bases). Germline loops: CDR1 SGHRS, CDR2 YFSETQ. V gave up 6 bases and J gave up 8 bases, with 21 bases separating them. CDR3 length equals 15 residues. The full variable domain, in which reference TRBV5-1 and TRBJ2-1 provide the parts outside the CDR3, is KAGVTQTPRYLIKTRGQQVTLSCSPISGHRSVSWYQQTPGQGLQFLFEYFSETQRNKGNFPGRFSGRQFSNSRSEMNVSTLELGDSALYLCASTSTGGNYYEQFFGPGTRLTVL.

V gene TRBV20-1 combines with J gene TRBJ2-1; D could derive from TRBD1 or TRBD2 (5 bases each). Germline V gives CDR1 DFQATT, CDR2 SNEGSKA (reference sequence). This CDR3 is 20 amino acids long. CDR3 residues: CTVRAYPSTFSLGEYNEQFF. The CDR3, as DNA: TGCACTGTTAGAGCATACCCGTCGACTTTTAGTCTGGGGGAGTACAATGAGCAGTTCTTC.

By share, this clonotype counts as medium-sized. CDR3 nucleotide sequence: TGTGCCAGCAGCCAAGGAGGGGCGGATACGCAGTATTTT. It yields the protein CASSQGGADTQYF. This chain joins TRBV11-1 and TRBJ2-3; D perhaps matches TRBD2 (6 bases). CDR1 and CDR2 (germline): SGHAT, FQDESV (reference sequence). The CDR3 covers 13 residues. With 5 bases removed from V and 6 bases from J, the gap between germline ends came to 12 bases. The whole variable domain, filled in from reference TRBV11-1 and TRBJ2-3, reads EAEVAQSPRYKITEKSQAVAFWCDPISGHATLYWYRQILGQGPELLVQFQDESVVDDSQLPKDRFSAERLKGVDSTLKIQPAELGDSAMYLCASSQGGADTQYFGPGTRLTVL.

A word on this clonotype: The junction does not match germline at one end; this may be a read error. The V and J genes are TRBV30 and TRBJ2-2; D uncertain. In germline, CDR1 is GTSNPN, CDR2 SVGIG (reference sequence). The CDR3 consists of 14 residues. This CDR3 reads CVWSMFSPTEELFF. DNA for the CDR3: TGTGTCTGGAGTATGTTCAGTCCCACCGAGGAGCTGTTTTTT.

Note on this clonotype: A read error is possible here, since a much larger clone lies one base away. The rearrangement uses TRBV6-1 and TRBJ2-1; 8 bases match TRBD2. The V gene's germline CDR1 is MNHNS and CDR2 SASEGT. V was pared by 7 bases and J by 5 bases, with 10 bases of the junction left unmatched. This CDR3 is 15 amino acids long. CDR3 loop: CASNEGLGPHNEQFF. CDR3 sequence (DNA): TGTGCCAGCAATGAGGGACTAGGGCCCCACAATGAGCAGTTCTTC.

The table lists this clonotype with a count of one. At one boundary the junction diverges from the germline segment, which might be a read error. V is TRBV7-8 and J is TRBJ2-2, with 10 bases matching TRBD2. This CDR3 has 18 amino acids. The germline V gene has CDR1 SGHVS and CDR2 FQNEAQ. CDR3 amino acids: CASSLRASGGPRTGELYF. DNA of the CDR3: TGTGCCAGCAGCTTAAGGGCTAGCGGGGGCCCTCGCACCGGGGAGCTGTACTTT.

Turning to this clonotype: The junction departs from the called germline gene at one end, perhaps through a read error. CDR3 DNA: TGTAACGTGTCCCTGGAGACCCAGTACTTC. Protein product: CNVSLETQYF. J is TRBJ2-5 and V is TRBV29-1; D is undetermined. The CDR3 has 10 amino acids. Germline loops: CDR1 SQVTM, CDR2 ANQGSEA.

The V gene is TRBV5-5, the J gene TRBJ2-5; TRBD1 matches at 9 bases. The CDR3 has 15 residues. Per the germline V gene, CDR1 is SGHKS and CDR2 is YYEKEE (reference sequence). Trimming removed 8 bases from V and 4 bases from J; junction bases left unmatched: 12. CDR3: CASSGLTGGVETQYF. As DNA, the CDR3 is TGTGCCAGTAGCGGACTGACAGGGGGGGTAGAGACCCAGTACTTC.

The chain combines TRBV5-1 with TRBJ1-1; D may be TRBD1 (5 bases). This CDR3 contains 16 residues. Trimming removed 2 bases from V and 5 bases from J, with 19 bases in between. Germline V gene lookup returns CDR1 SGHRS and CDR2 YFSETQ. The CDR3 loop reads CASSFAGHGVSTEAFF. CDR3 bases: TGCGCCAGCAGCTTTGCAGGGCACGGAGTGAGTACTGAAGCTTTCTTT. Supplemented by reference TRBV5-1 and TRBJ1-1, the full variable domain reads KAGVTQTPRYLIKTRGQQVTLSCSPISGHRSVSWYQQTPGQGLQFLFEYFSETQRNKGNFPGRFSGRQFSNSRSEMNVSTLELGDSALYLCASSFAGHGVSTEAFFGQGTRLTVV.

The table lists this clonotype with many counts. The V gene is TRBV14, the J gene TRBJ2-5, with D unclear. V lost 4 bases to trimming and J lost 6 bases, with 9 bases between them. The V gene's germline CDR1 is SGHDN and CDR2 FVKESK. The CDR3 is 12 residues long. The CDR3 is CASSRQIQTQYF. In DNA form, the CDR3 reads TGTGCCAGCAGCCGGCAGATACAGACCCAGTACTTC.

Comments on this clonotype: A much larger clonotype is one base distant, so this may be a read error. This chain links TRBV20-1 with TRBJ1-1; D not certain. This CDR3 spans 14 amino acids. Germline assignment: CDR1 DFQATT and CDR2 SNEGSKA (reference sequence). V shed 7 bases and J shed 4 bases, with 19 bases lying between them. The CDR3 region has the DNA TGCAGTGATAGTACCCTCTCGGGTGCCACTGAAGCTTTCTTT. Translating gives CSDSTLSGATEAFF.

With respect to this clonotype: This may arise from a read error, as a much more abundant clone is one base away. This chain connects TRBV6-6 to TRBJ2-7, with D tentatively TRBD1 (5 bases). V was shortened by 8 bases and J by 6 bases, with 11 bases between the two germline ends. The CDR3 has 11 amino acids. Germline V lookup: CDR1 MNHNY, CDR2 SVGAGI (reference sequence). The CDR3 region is CASSRQSEQYF. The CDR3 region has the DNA TGTGCCAGCTCTAGACAGAGCGAGCAGTACTTC.

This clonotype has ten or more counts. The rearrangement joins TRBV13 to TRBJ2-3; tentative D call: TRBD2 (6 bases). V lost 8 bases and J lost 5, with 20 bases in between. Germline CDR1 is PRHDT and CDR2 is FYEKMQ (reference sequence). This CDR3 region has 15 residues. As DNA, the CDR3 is TGTGCCAGCGGATCGCGGGGCGGGGAAGGAGATACGCAGTATTTT. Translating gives CASGSRGGEGDTQYF.